These 19 T cell receptor beta chains originate from one sample sequenced in a study of shared clonotypes between healthy human individuals. CD8 cells regarded as naive lacked CD45RO, were positively chosen for CCR7, and omitted terminally differentiated effector memory CD45RA+ cells. Produced via immunoSEQ multiplex PCR; TCRdb's table is partial and in-frame only. The top ten hold 1.5% to 2% of the sample, which has approximately 2,200,000 clones, approximately 94% seen once. The sequenced material came from naive CD8+ T cells from PBMCs. The receptors were sampled from a man aged 18 to 30 in good health. Some clones in this sample may be carry-over from other donors' samples.

This clone showed up just a few times. This chain uses TRBV19 with TRBJ1-5, with no clear D. Germline assignment: CDR1 LNHDA and CDR2 SQIVND (reference sequence). CDR3 length: 13 amino acids. With 7 bases removed from V and 0 bases from J, the gap between germline ends came to 7 bases. The DNA of the CDR3 is TGTGCCAGTACCACCTATAGCAATCAGCCCCAGCATTTT. It codes for CASTTYSNQPQHF.

The chain recombines TRBV9 with TRBJ1-1, with TRBD1 as a possible D gene (6 bases). Looked up from germline, CDR1 is SGDLS and CDR2 is YYNGEE. With 0 bases removed from V and 1 base from J, the gap between germline ends came to 13 bases. CDR3 length: 16 amino acids. This CDR3 is CASSVARGDPNTEAFF. DNA of the CDR3: TGTGCCAGCAGCGTAGCTAGGGGGGACCCGAACACTGAAGCTTTCTTT. The full variable domain, with the rest looked up from reference TRBV9 and TRBJ1-1, is DSGVTQTPKHLITATGQRVTLRCSPRSGDLSVYWYQQSLDQGLQFLIQYYNGEERAKGNILERFSAQQFPDLHSELNLSSLELGDSALYFCASSVARGDPNTEAFFGQGTRLTVV.

The chain links TRBV11-2 to TRBJ2-4; 8 bases agree with TRBD1. With V trimmed by 3 bases and J by 2 bases, 15 bases remained unmatched. The V gene's germline CDR1 is SGHAT and CDR2 FQNNGV. The CDR3 extends over 19 amino acids. This CDR3 reads CASSFSPGTGIQTKNIQYF. For the CDR3, the DNA is TGTGCCAGCAGCTTTAGTCCCGGGACAGGTATTCAGACCAAAAACATTCAGTACTTC.

The chain links TRBV5-4 to TRBJ2-1; 8 positions match TRBD2. Looked up from germline, CDR1 is SGHNT and CDR2 is YYREEE (reference sequence). The CDR3 sequence is 13 residues long. V was clipped by 0 bases and J by 13 bases; unmatched bases: 6. CDR3 loop: CASSLERREGQFF. In nucleotides, the CDR3 is TGTGCCAGCAGCTTGGAACGACGGGAGGGACAGTTCTTC.

This clone showed up just once. The rearrangement uses TRBV29-1 and TRBJ2-1, with unresolved D. This CDR3 region has 14 residues. Deletions cut 6 bases from V and 8 bases from J, with 20 bases between. Per germline, CDR1 SQVTM and CDR2 ANQGSEA. CDR3 protein: CSVVFLGSGDEQFF. The CDR3 DNA reads TGCAGCGTCGTGTTCCTAGGGTCAGGCGATGAGCAGTTCTTC.

The chain joins TRBV29-1 to TRBJ2-1; TRBD2 is a possible D gene (5 bases). Germline V lookup: CDR1 SQVTM, CDR2 ANQGSEA. Trimming left V 5 bases short and J 0 bases short, with 20 bases between. This CDR3 contains 17 residues. The chain's CDR3 is CSVLPSFAGSSYNEQFF. DNA of the CDR3: TGCAGCGTTCTCCCCTCTTTCGCGGGTAGCTCCTACAATGAGCAGTTCTTC.

Remarks on this clone: In the same sample, other DNA sequences code for this CDR3. The chain has TRBV13 and TRBJ2-7; unclear D gene. The CDR3 length is 14 residues. V was trimmed by 2 bases and J by 0 bases, leaving 8 bases between them. Germline V gene sequence: CDR1 PRHDT, CDR2 FYEKMQ (reference sequence). CDR3 sequence: CASSLRGLSYEQYF. DNA of the CDR3: TGTGCCAGCAGCTTACGAGGTCTCTCCTACGAGCAGTACTTC.

This chain joins TRBV11-2 and TRBJ2-1, with 14 bases that match TRBD2. V gave up 1 base and J gave up 7 bases; unmatched junction bases: 6. Germline CDR1 is SGHAT and CDR2 is FQNNGV. This CDR3 has 17 amino acids. The CDR3 region is CASSLVRTSGRMNEQFF. In DNA form, the CDR3 reads TGTGCCAGCAGCTTAGTCCGGACTAGCGGGAGGATGAATGAGCAGTTCTTC.

V usage is TRBV28 and J usage is TRBJ1-3, with D perhaps matching TRBD1 (6 bases). The V end was cut by 4 bases, the J end by 2 bases, with 15 bases between. Germline V gene lookup returns CDR1 MDHEN and CDR2 SYDVKM. CDR3 length equals 16 residues. In nucleotides, the CDR3 is TGTGCCAGCAGTTCTTTTTACAGGGAAACTGGAAACACCATATATTTT. Translating gives CASSSFYRETGNTIYF.

This clone was counted a single time. This chain joins TRBV11-2 and TRBJ1-4; D possibly corresponds to TRBD1 (5 bases). CDR1 is SGHAT, CDR2 FQNNGV, per germline. With 5 bases removed from V and 5 bases from J, the gap between germline ends came to 12 bases. The length of the CDR3 is 14 residues. This CDR3 is CASSGGRINEKLFF. In DNA form, the CDR3 reads TGTGCCAGCAGCGGGGGACGGATAAATGAAAAACTGTTTTTT. The entire variable domain, with the rest obtained from reference TRBV11-2 and TRBJ1-4, is as follows: EAGVAQSPRYKIIEKRQSVAFWCNPISGHATLYWYQQILGQGPKLLIQFQNNGVVDDSQLPKDRFSAERLKGVDSTLKIQPAKLEDSAVYLCASSGGRINEKLFFGSGTQLSVL.

Points on this clone: The identical CDR3 is also encoded by other nucleotide sequences in the sample. The chain is built from TRBV25-1 and TRBJ2-3, with D unclear. Trimming cost V 2 bases and J 5 bases, with 5 bases left between them. The germline gives CDR1 MGHDK, CDR2 SYGVNS. CDR3 length equals 12 residues. CDR3 in DNA: TGTGCCAGCAGTGAAGGTAGAGATACGCAGTATTTT. Its translation is CASSEGRDTQYF.

With regard to this clone: At one of its ends the junction is not consistent with the germline gene, which may arise from a read error. The gene calls are TRBV5-4 and TRBJ2-1; TRBD2 is a possible D gene (6 bases). Germline V CDR1 and CDR2: SGHNT, YYREEE (reference sequence). This CDR3 contains 16 residues. The CDR3 DNA is TGTGCCAGCACCTTGGGATTGTTAGCGGAAAACAATGAGCAGTTCTTC. Translating gives CASTLGLLAENNEQFF. Complete variable domain (other parts from reference TRBV5-4 and TRBJ2-1): ETGVTQSPTHLIKTRGQQVTLRCSSQSGHNTVSWYQQALGQGPQFIFQYYREEENGRGNFPPRFSGLQFPNYSSELNVNALELDDSALYLCASTLGLLAENNEQFFGPGTRLTVL.

The rearrangement links TRBV4-1 to TRBJ1-2; D uncertain. Germline assignment: CDR1 MGHRA and CDR2 YSYEKL. The V gene lost 0 bases and the J gene lost 2 bases, with 10 bases spanning the gap. The CDR3 runs to 15 residues. In DNA, the CDR3 is TGCGCCAGCAGCCAAGATACCCCGGGAAACTATGGCTACACCTTC. Translating it yields CASSQDTPGNYGYTF.

J is TRBJ2-3 and V is TRBV11-2; 7 bases line up with TRBD2. The length of the CDR3 is 17 residues. J gave up 0 bases and V 3 bases, and 9 bases lay outside the gene matches. The germline gives CDR1 SGHAT, CDR2 FQNNGV. CDR3 nucleotides: TGTGCCAGCAGCTTGCAAAACTGGGGGGGTAGCACAGATACGCAGTATTTT. Amino acids: CASSLQNWGGSTDTQYF.

V usage is TRBV11-2 and J usage is TRBJ2-7; 11 nucleotides align to TRBD2. The CDR3 totals 15 residues. From germline, CDR1 is SGHAT and CDR2 FQNNGV. Germline trimming cut 4 bases from V and 0 bases from J; bases unmatched to any gene: 2. CDR3 DNA sequence: TGTGCCAGCAGCTGGGGACTAGCGGCCTCCTACGAGCAGTACTTC. Its protein product is CASSWGLAASYEQYF.

This chain links TRBV28 with TRBJ2-6, with 10 nucleotides matching TRBD2. The CDR3 has 17 residues. Germline CDR1 and CDR2: MDHEN and SYDVKM. After removal of 3 bases from V and 3 bases from J, the junction contained 5 bases not matched to a gene. The CDR3 bases are TGTGCCAGCAGTTTCCCATCTAGCGGGAGTGGGGCCAACGTCCTGACTTTC. This sequence encodes CASSFPSSGSGANVLTF.

CDR3 loop: CASSLAPGGAKRDEQYF. Here the CDR3 DNA reads TGTGCCAGCAGCTTAGCACCAGGGGGCGCGAAGCGAGACGAGCAGTACTTC. This chain uses TRBV7-9 with TRBJ2-7; 8 nucleotides agree with TRBD1. From germline, CDR1 is SEHNR and CDR2 FQNEAQ (reference sequence). J lost 5 bases, V lost 0 bases, and 12 bases had no gene match. The CDR3 contains 17 residues.

This clone is a singleton in its sample. J is TRBJ2-2 and V is TRBV7-9, with D perhaps given as TRBD1 or TRBD2 (5 bases each). Germline CDR1 and CDR2: SEHNR and FQNEAQ (reference sequence). V lost 7 bases and J lost 5, with 8 bases in between. The CDR3 is 12 amino acids. The CDR3 coding sequence is TGTGCCAGCACCGGGGCGACCGGGGAGCTGTTTTTT. Translated, it gives CASTGATGELFF. Looking up the rest from reference TRBV7-9 and TRBJ2-2 gives the full variable domain: DTGVSQNPRHKITKRGQNVTFRCDPISEHNRLYWYRQTLGQGPEFLTYFQNEAQLEKSRLLSDRFSAERPKGSFSTLEIQRTEQGDSAMYLCASTGATGELFFGEGSRLTVL.

This rearrangement joins TRBV18 to TRBJ2-7; 8 nucleotides match TRBD2. After removal of 2 bases from V and 3 bases from J, the junction contained 21 bases not matched to a gene. Germline V gene sequence: CDR1 KGHSH, CDR2 LQKENI. This CDR3 spans 20 amino acids. CDR3 coding DNA: TGTGCCAGCTCACCAAAGTTCGGAGCGGGAGCCCCAGGAGGAGACTACGAGCAGTACTTC. It specifies CASSPKFGAGAPGGDYEQYF.